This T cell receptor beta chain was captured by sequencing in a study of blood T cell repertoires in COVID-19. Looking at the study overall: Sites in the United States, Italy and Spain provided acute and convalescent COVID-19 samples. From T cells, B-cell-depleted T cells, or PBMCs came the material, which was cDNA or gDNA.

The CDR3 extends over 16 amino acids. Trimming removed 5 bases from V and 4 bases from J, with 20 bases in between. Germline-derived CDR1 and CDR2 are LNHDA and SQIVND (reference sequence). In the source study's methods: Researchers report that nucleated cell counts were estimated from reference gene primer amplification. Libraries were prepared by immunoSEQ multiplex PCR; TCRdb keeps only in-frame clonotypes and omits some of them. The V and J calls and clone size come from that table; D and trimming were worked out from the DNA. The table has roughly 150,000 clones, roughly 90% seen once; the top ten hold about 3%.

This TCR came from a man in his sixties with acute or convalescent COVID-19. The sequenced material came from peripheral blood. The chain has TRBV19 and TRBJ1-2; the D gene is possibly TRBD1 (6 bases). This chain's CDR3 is CASSPSWGGDGYGYTF. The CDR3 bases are TGTGCCAGTAGTCCCTCCTGGGGGGGCGATGGCTATGGCTACACCTTC. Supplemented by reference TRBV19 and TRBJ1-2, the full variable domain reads DGGITQSPKYLFRKEGQNVTLSCEQNLNHDAMYWYRQDPGQGLRLIYYSQIVNDFQKGDIAEGYSVSREKKESFPLTVTSAQKNPTAFYLCASSPSWGGDGYGYTFGSGTRLTVV.